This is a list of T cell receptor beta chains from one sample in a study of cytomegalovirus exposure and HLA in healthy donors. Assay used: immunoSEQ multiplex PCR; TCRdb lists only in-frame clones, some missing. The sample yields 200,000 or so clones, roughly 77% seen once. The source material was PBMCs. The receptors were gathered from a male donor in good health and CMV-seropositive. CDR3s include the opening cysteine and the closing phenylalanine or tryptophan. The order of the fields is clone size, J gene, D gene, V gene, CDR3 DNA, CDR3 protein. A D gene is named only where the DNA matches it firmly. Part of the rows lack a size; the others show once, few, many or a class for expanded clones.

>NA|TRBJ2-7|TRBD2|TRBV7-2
TGTGCCAGCAGCTTAGGACTAGCGGGGAGGTCCTCCGAGCAGTACTTC
CASSLGLAGRSSEQYF
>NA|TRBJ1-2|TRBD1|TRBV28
TGTGCCAGCAGTCCTGACAGGGGTGGCTACACCTTC
CASSPDRGGYTF
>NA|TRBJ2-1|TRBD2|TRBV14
TGTGCCAGCAGCCTCCTTGGGGGAGGGGTTTTCTTC
CASSLLGGGVFF
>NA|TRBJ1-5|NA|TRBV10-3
TGTGCCATCAGCCCGGGACTGGGGGTCGGTCAGCCCCAGCATTTT
CAISPGLGVGQPQHF
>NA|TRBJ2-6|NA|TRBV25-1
TGTGCCAGCAGTGAACGGAGACGAGGGGCCAACGTCCTGACTTTC
CASSERRRGANVLTF
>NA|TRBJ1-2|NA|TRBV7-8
TGTGCCAGCAGCTTACATGCAGGCGGGTATGGCTACACCTTC
CASSLHAGGYGYTF
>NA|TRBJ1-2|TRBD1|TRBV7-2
TGTGCCAGCAGCCCCCGGACAGGAAGAGACTATGGCTACACCTTC
CASSPRTGRDYGYTF
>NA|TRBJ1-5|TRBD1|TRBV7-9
TGTTCCAGCAGCCACTCTAGCCCGGGACAGGGGTATCAGCCCCAGCATTTT
CSSSHSSPGQGYQPQHF
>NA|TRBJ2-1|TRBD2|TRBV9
TGTGCCAGCAGCGGGACTAGCGGGAGAAGTGAGCAGTTCTTC
CASSGTSGRSEQFF
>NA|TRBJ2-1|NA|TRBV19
TGTGCCAGTAGTATAGTTGGCGGGTCGTTCAGCCCACATGAGCAGTTCTTC
CASSIVGGSFSPHEQFF
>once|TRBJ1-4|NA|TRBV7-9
TGTGCCAGCAGCTTAGGCGAGCTAGCGCTTAATGAAAAACTGTTTTTT
CASSLGELALNEKLFF
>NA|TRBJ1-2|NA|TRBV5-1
TGCGCCAGCAGCTTGGCATGGGACTCCTATGGCTACACCTTC
CASSLAWDSYGYTF
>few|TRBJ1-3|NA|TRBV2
TGTGCCAGCAGTGAAGCGGCGGGCTTAACTGGAAACACCATATATTTT
CASSEAAGLTGNTIYF
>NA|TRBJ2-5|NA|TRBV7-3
TGTGCCAGCAGCTTAAGTGGGCCCGGGACCCAGTACTTC
CASSLSGPGTQYF
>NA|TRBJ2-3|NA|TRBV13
TGTGCCAGCAGCTTAGGAGGTCGGGGGGCGACAGATACGCAGTATTTT
CASSLGGRGATDTQYF
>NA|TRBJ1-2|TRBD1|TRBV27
TGTGCCAGCAGTTTGGGACAGGGAACCTATGGCTACACCTTC
CASSLGQGTYGYTF
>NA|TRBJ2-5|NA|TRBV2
TGTGCCAGCAGTGAAGACGAGTACCAAGAGACCCAGTACTTC
CASSEDEYQETQYF
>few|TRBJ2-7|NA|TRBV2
TGTGCCAGCAGTGAGAGTAGGCAGGGGATCTACGAGCAGTACTTC
CASSESRQGIYEQYF
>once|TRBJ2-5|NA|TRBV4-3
TGCGCCAGCAGCCAATACATGTCCAGGGCCCAGTACTTC
CASSQYMSRAQYF
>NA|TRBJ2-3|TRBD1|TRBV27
TGTGCCAGCAGGGGGACAGGTTGGGGAACAGATACGCAGTATTTT
CASRGTGWGTDTQYF
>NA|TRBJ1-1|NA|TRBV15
TGTGCCACCAGTAGGACTTCGACGGACACTGAAGCTTTCTTT
CATSRTSTDTEAFF
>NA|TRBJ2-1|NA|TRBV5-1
TGCGCCAGCAGGGGCGGCGGGGCTAGCTCCTACAATGAGCAGTTCTTC
CASRGGGASSYNEQFF
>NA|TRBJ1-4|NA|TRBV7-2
TGTGCCAGCAGCTTAGAGGGGGCTAATGAAAAACTGTTTTTT
CASSLEGANEKLFF
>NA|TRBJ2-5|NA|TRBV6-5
TGTGCCAGCAGTTCGTCCGAGACCCAGTACTTC
CASSSSETQYF
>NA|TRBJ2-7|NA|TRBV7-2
TGTGCCAGCAGCTTAGCGGTCAGGGTGGCCGAGCAGTACTTC
CASSLAVRVAEQYF
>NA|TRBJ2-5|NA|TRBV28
TGTGCCAGCAGTCTCAGGGTCCCAGAGACCCAGTACTTC
CASSLRVPETQYF
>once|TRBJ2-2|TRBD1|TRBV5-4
TGTGCCAGCAGCTCCCCAGGGGGATCGAACACCGGGGAGCTGTTTTTT
CASSSPGGSNTGELFF
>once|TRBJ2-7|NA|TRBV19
TGTGCCAGTAGCACCGGCGCTATAAAGCGGGTCGAGCAGTACTTC
CASSTGAIKRVEQYF
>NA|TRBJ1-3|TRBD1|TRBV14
TGTGCCAGCAGCAAGACAGGGTCTGGAAACACCATATATTTT
CASSKTGSGNTIYF
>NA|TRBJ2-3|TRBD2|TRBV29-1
TGCAGCGTTCGGCCTGTTGCAACTAGCGGGAGAACAGATACGCAGTATTTT
CSVRPVATSGRTDTQYF
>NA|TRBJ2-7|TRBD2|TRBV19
TGTGCCAGTAGTTGGGCTAGCGGGGGCCGCACGATCTCCTACGAGCAGTACTTC
CASSWASGGRTISYEQYF
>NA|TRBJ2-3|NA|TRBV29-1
TGCAGCGTTGAGGCAGGCGCCACAGATACGCAGTATTTT
CSVEAGATDTQYF
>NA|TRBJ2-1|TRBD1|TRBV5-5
TGTGCCAGCAGCTCGGGACAGCTTACCTACAATGAGCAGTTCTTC
CASSSGQLTYNEQFF
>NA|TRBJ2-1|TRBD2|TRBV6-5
TGTGCCAGCAGTCCCGGGAGCGGGGGCTACAATGAGCAGTTCTTC
CASSPGSGGYNEQFF
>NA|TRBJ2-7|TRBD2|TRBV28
TGTGCCAGCAGTTTATTTGGACTAGCGGGAGTATCCGAGCAGTACTTC
CASSLFGLAGVSEQYF
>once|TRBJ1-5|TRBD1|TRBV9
TGTGCCAGCAGCCCTTTCCGGGACAGGGTTAATCAGCCCCAGCATTTT
CASSPFRDRVNQPQHF
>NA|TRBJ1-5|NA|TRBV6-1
TGTGCCAGCAGTGGGGGACTTCAGCCCCAGCATTTT
CASSGGLQPQHF
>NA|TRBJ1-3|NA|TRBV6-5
TGTGCCAGCAGTTACTCGGGAGGGGGCTCTGGAAACACCATATATTTT
CASSYSGGGSGNTIYF